A selection of T cell receptor beta chains follows, all from one sample in a study of shared clonotypes between healthy human individuals. Repertoires were generated with immunoSEQ multiplex PCR, while TCRdb's copy carries only in-frame clones and drops some. In the table there are 950,000 to 1,300,000 clones, around 76% of which are singletons. The sample taken for sequencing was memory CD4+ T cells sorted from blood. All receptors derive from a man younger than 35 in good health. Each CDR3 is given with its conserved first and last residue. D genes are given only for firm matches. Clone size, where shown, is once, few, many, or a class for clones that have expanded.

v_call	clone_size	j_call	d_call	cdr3_length	cdr3_nt	cdr3_aa
TRBV11-2	NA	TRBJ1-5	NA	14	TGTGCCAGCAGCTATCAGGGTAGCAATCAGCCCCAGCATTTT	CASSYQGSNQPQHF
TRBV6-1	NA	TRBJ2-7	TRBD1	13	TGTGCCAGCAGCGGCAGGGGGCTCTACGAGCAGTACTTC	CASSGRGLYEQYF
TRBV9	few	TRBJ2-2	NA	15	TGTGCCAGCGGTCTGGGCAGAACGAACACCGGGGAGCTGTTTTTT	CASGLGRTNTGELFF
TRBV7-6	NA	TRBJ1-2	NA	15	TGTGCCAGCAGCTTAGGGGCAGGGGCTTCCTATGGCTACACCTTC	CASSLGAGASYGYTF
TRBV28	NA	TRBJ2-2	NA	16	TGTGCCGGAAGGAGGGTGGCGGAGTCGAACACCGGGGAGCTGTTTTTT	CAGRRVAESNTGELFF
TRBV2	NA	TRBJ2-1	TRBD2	15	TGTGCCAGCAGCCTCCCGCGGGGGGGCAGGGATGAGCAGTTCTTC	CASSLPRGGRDEQFF
TRBV6-4	NA	TRBJ2-2	NA	15	TGTGCCAGCACCCCTGGGTCGGCGGGCACCGGGGAGCTGTTTTTT	CASTPGSAGTGELFF
TRBV5-8	few	TRBJ2-6	TRBD1	16	TGTGCCAGCAGCTTGGGAGGGGGCGCTGGGGCCAACGTCCTGACTTTC	CASSLGGGAGANVLTF
TRBV30	NA	TRBJ2-5	TRBD1	11	TGTGCCACACAGGGGAAAGAGACCCAGTACTTC	CATQGKETQYF
TRBV7-9	NA	TRBJ1-1	NA	12	TGTGCCAGCAACGACCGTTTCGGTGAAGCTTTCTTT	CASNDRFGEAFF
TRBV19	NA	TRBJ2-7	TRBD1	14	TGTGCCAGCTCAACCCCGGGACAGTTTTACGAGCAGTACTTC	CASSTPGQFYEQYF
TRBV27	NA	TRBJ1-5	NA	15	TGTGCCAGCAGTTTATACCCCGGTGCACGACAGCCCCAGCATTTT	CASSLYPGARQPQHF
TRBV6-5	NA	TRBJ1-1	TRBD1	14	TGTGCCAGCAGCGCATACAGAGGGGGCCCAGAAGCTTTCTTT	CASSAYRGGPEAFF
TRBV11-3	NA	TRBJ2-2	NA	13	TGTGCCAGCAGCTTCAGCAGGGCCGGGGAGCTGTTTTTT	CASSFSRAGELFF
TRBV5-1	NA	TRBJ2-7	NA	15	TGCGCCAGCAGCCCCCGACAGGCCAGCTCCTACGAGCAGTACTTC	CASSPRQASSYEQYF
TRBV5-3	once	TRBJ2-4	NA	11	TGTGCCAGAACCCTGACGGACATTCAGTACTTC	CARTLTDIQYF
TRBV13	NA	TRBJ2-7	NA	12	TGTGCCAGCAGCCGGGACGGGTACGAGCAGTACTTC	CASSRDGYEQYF
TRBV5-1	NA	TRBJ1-6	NA	16	TGCGCCAGCAGCGTCGGGAGTAGCTCCTATAATTCACCCCTCCACTTT	CASSVGSSSYNSPLHF
TRBV20-1	few	TRBJ1-1	NA	11	TGCAGTGGACTATCGGGTACTGAAGCTTTCTTT	CSGLSGTEAFF
TRBV4-1	NA	TRBJ1-4	NA	15	TGCGCCAGCAGCCACGGGGGGACAAATAATGAAAAACTGTTTTTT	CASSHGGTNNEKLFF
TRBV5-1	NA	TRBJ2-2	TRBD2	17	TGCGCCAGCAGCTTGTCGAAACTAGCGGGGGTGTCCAAAGAGCTGTTTTTT	CASSLSKLAGVSKELFF
TRBV6-5	NA	TRBJ1-3	NA	16	TGTGCCAGCAGTTACCGTCGACAGGTTTCCTGGAACACCATATATTTT	CASSYRRQVSWNTIYF
TRBV6-5	NA	TRBJ2-7	TRBD1	14	TGTGCCAGCAGTTACCGGGACAGGGGTTACGAGCAGTACTTC	CASSYRDRGYEQYF
TRBV5-4	few	TRBJ2-7	NA	12	TGTGCCAGCAGCCAAGACAGCTACGAGCAGTACTTC	CASSQDSYEQYF
TRBV6-5	NA	TRBJ2-7	NA	15	TGTGCCAGCAGTTACTCGCGTGGACAGTCCTACGAGCAGTACTTC	CASSYSRGQSYEQYF
TRBV7-8	NA	TRBJ2-5	NA	14	TGTGCCAGCAGCTTGTCAGCGTTCCAAGAGACCCAGTACTTC	CASSLSAFQETQYF
TRBV20-1	NA	TRBJ2-5	NA	11	TGCAGTGCTCCTACCCAAGAGACCCAGTACTTC	CSAPTQETQYF
TRBV7-9	NA	TRBJ2-7	NA	15	TGTGCCAGCAGCTTAGGGCGGGCAGGGTGGTACGAGCAGTACTTC	CASSLGRAGWYEQYF
TRBV14	NA	TRBJ1-4	NA	13	TGTGCCAGCAGCCGAAATGACAGAGAAAAACTGTTTTTT	CASSRNDREKLFF